These 29 T cell receptor beta chains were all obtained from the same sample, sequenced in a study of blood T cell dynamics during melanoma immunotherapy. Sequencing used immunoSEQ multiplex PCR; TCRdb keeps in-frame clones, though not all of them. The sample shows approximately 9,800 clones, about 88% of them seen only once. Time point indicated: pre-treatment baseline. This specimen was blood, taken from a patient treated with checkpoint blockade. The receptors shown here come from a human donor with melanoma.

This chain joins TRBV28 and TRBJ2-3; no clear D gene. V lost 3 bases, J lost 6 bases, and 4 bases lay in between. CDR3 size: 11 residues. The V gene's germline CDR1 is MDHEN and CDR2 SYDVKM. CDR3 loop: CASSFRDTQYF. CDR3 bases: TGTGCCAGCAGTTTTAGGGATACGCAGTATTTT.

V and J are TRBV5-4 and TRBJ2-4, with D perhaps matching TRBD1 or TRBD2 (5 bases each). Trimming removed 4 bases from V and 0 bases from J, with 14 bases in between. Germline CDR1 and CDR2: SGHNT and YYREEE (reference sequence). CDR3 length equals 16 residues. CDR3 DNA sequence: TGTGCCAGCAGCCTCGGGACGACACTAGCCAAAAACATTCAGTACTTC. It encodes CASSLGTTLAKNIQYF.

This chain links TRBV14 with TRBJ1-2, with a weak D call TRBD1 (5 bases). The V end lost 4 bases, the J end lost 8 bases, and 20 bases lay between the germline ends. CDR3 size: 15 residues. Germline V CDR1 and CDR2: SGHDN, FVKESK. The CDR3 DNA sequence: TGTGCCAGCAGCCCAACAGGAGTAGGGGCTGGAGGCTACACCTTC. Translating it yields CASSPTGVGAGGYTF.

The chain combines TRBV19 with TRBJ1-2; TRBD1 agrees at 7 bases. CDR1 LNHDA and CDR2 SQIVND come from the germline V gene (reference sequence). This CDR3 contains 17 residues. Unmatched junction bases numbered 14, after V lost 3 bases and J lost 4 bases. The CDR3 here is CASSIPILGQTAYGYTF. The CDR3 region has the DNA TGTGCCAGTAGTATCCCCATCTTGGGACAGACCGCCTATGGCTACACCTTC.

This chain joins TRBV5-4 and TRBJ1-2, with 7 positions matching TRBD1. V dropped 4 bases and J dropped 6; count of bases not matched to a gene: 15. This CDR3 has 16 residues. Germline V gene data show CDR1 as SGHNT and CDR2 as YYREEE (reference sequence). The CDR3 here is CASSGDRDRLTNGYTF. The CDR3 DNA reads TGTGCCAGCAGCGGCGACCGGGACAGATTAACGAATGGCTACACCTTC.

V usage is TRBV9 and J usage is TRBJ2-3; 11 bases are a match to TRBD2. Trimming removed 3 bases from V and 4 bases from J; junction bases left unmatched: 10. The CDR3 loop spans 17 amino acids. From germline, CDR1 is SGDLS and CDR2 YYNGEE. DNA of the CDR3: TGTGCCAGCAGCGGAATAGCGGGGGGGCTGGTCGCAGATACGCAGTATTTT. This translates into CASSGIAGGLVADTQYF.

This rearrangement joins TRBV11-2 to TRBJ2-7; no clear D gene. From germline, CDR1 is SGHAT and CDR2 FQNNGV. V was cut by 1 base and J by 5 bases, with 15 bases left in between. The CDR3 sequence is 15 residues long. For the CDR3, the DNA is TGTGCCAGCAGCTTAGGGGTCAGTCGGCGAAACGAGCAGTACTTC. Its protein is CASSLGVSRRNEQYF.

The chain has TRBV6-6 and TRBJ2-6, with D possibly matching TRBD1 (6 bases). From germline, CDR1 is MNHNY and CDR2 SVGAGI (reference sequence). V lost 8 bases, J lost 0 bases, and 14 bases lay in between. The CDR3 totals 16 residues. The CDR3: CASGQRRSSGANVLTF. The CDR3 DNA sequence: TGTGCCAGCGGACAGCGTCGCAGCTCTGGGGCCAACGTCCTGACTTTC.

The CDR3 DNA sequence: TGTGCCAGCAGCCTTCCGGGACAGGGTGCCGAAAAACTGTTTTTT. This translates into CASSLPGQGAEKLFF. The gene calls are TRBV5-4 and TRBJ1-4; 9 bases fit TRBD1. This CDR3 comprises 15 residues. Germline lookup yields CDR1 SGHNT and CDR2 YYREEE (reference sequence). With 4 bases clipped from V and 8 bases from J, the junction kept 9 bases outside the gene matches. Based on the CDR3 plus reference TRBV5-4 and TRBJ1-4, the full variable domain is ETGVTQSPTHLIKTRGQQVTLRCSSQSGHNTVSWYQQALGQGPQFIFQYYREEENGRGNFPPRFSGLQFPNYSSELNVNALELDDSALYLCASSLPGQGAEKLFFGSGTQLSVL.

CDR3 sequence: CASSSTGTSIHIQYF. CDR3 nucleotides: TGCGCCAGCAGCTCGACCGGGACCAGTATACACATTCAGTACTTC. The chain combines TRBV5-1 with TRBJ2-4; either TRBD1 or TRBD2 may supply D (5 bases each). Germline V gene lookup returns CDR1 SGHRS and CDR2 YFSETQ. V was pared by 3 bases and J by 8 bases, with 18 bases between. This CDR3 comprises 15 residues.

Points on this clone: The junction does not match germline at one end; this may be a read error. The J gene is TRBJ2-1, the V gene TRBV7-7; D is unclear. Germline loops: CDR1 SSHAT, CDR2 FNYEAQ (reference sequence). The CDR3 contains 15 residues. CDR3 coding DNA: TGTGCTAGCAGCGCGCTGAGGAGCTCCTACAATGAGCAGTTCTTC. The encoded protein is CASSALRSSYNEQFF.

This clone was counted once. The rearrangement uses TRBV5-6 and TRBJ2-1; 8 positions agree with TRBD2. This CDR3 is built from 19 residues. Germline CDR1 reads SGHDT; CDR2 reads YYEEEE. V trimming: 4 bases; J trimming: 0 bases; junction bases outside the gene matches: 15. CDR3 bases: TGTGCCAGCAGCAATAAAAGGACTAGCAGGAAAAGCTCCTACAATGAGCAGTTCTTC. Encoded protein: CASSNKRTSRKSSYNEQFF.

This chain joins TRBV10-3 and TRBJ1-1, with D possibly matching TRBD1 (6 bases). The CDR3 covers 11 residues. The V end was cut by 11 bases, the J end by 1 base, with 8 bases between. In germline, CDR1 is ENHRY, CDR2 SYGVKD. The CDR3 DNA reads as TGTGCCGCGGGACAGAACACTGAAGCTTTCTTT. Encoded protein: CAAGQNTEAFF.

The chain links TRBV4-1 to TRBJ2-1; D gene uncertain. The V and J ends lost 1 base and 7 bases respectively, with 20 bases between them. Germline V gene data show CDR1 as MGHRA and CDR2 as YSYEKL. The CDR3 loop spans 17 amino acids. DNA of the CDR3: TGCGCCAGCAGCCAAGTGGGAAGTAGGGATCCGTGGAATGAGCAGTTCTTC. Its protein is CASSQVGSRDPWNEQFF.

V gene TRBV7-9 combines with J gene TRBJ2-3, with 9 bases aligning to TRBD2. Unmatched junction bases numbered 8, after V lost 5 bases and J lost 2 bases. The germline V gene has CDR1 SEHNR and CDR2 FQNEAQ (reference sequence). The CDR3 totals 16 residues. In DNA form, the CDR3 reads TGTGCCAGCAGCCATCGCGGGGGGGGGACCACAGATACGCAGTATTTT. Protein: CASSHRGGGTTDTQYF.

V usage is TRBV2 and J usage is TRBJ1-2, with a tentative D call TRBD1 (5 bases). CDR3 length equals 13 residues. Germline loops: CDR1 SNHLY, CDR2 FYNNEI. Between the trimmed V and J ends, which lost 7 bases and 6 bases, there was a span of 15 bases. CDR3 nucleotide sequence: TGTGCCAGCAAGGCAGGGTCGGAGGATGGCTACACCTTC. It yields the protein CASKAGSEDGYTF.

The J gene is TRBJ2-3, the V gene TRBV7-9, with D tentatively TRBD1 (6 bases). The germline V gene encodes CDR1 SEHNR and CDR2 FQNEAQ (reference sequence). Between the trimmed V and J ends, which lost 5 bases and 13 bases, there was a span of 16 bases. CDR3 length equals 12 residues. The CDR3 here is CASSTGPPVEYF. DNA for the CDR3: TGTGCCAGCAGCACAGGGCCCCCTGTTGAGTATTTT.

The gene calls are TRBV7-8 and TRBJ1-1; 7 positions match TRBD1. The CDR3 consists of 13 residues. Trimming cost V 7 bases and J 4 bases; bases outside gene matches: 6. Germline V gene sequence: CDR1 SGHVS, CDR2 FQNEAQ. CDR3 DNA sequence: TGTGCCAGCATCAAGGCAGGGGGCACTGAAGCTTTCTTT. This translates into CASIKAGGTEAFF.

The gene calls are TRBV5-1 and TRBJ2-7; D is possibly TRBD1 or TRBD2 (5 bases each). V was pared by 3 bases and J by 2 bases, with 12 bases between. This CDR3 has 14 amino acids. In germline, CDR1 is SGHRS, CDR2 YFSETQ. The CDR3 region has the DNA TGCGCCAGCAGCTCCACCGGGACGGCCTACGAGCAGTACTTC. This gives the protein CASSSTGTAYEQYF.

This clone was found a few times. This chain uses TRBV4-2 with TRBJ1-1; 7 positions match TRBD1. CDR1 LGHNA and CDR2 YNFKEQ come from the germline V gene. CDR3 size: 14 residues. Trimming removed 4 bases from V and 5 bases from J; junction bases left unmatched: 7. CDR3 DNA sequence: TGTGCCAGCAGCCGACCGGGACAGTGGACTGAAGCTTTCTTT. It codes for CASSRPGQWTEAFF.

This clone was seen once. The chain is built from TRBV6-6 and TRBJ2-3; weak D call: TRBD2 (6 bases). The CDR3 is 15 residues long. Germline V lookup: CDR1 MNHNY, CDR2 SVGAGI (reference sequence). Trimming took 8 bases from V and 4 from J, leaving 19 bases between them. The CDR3 loop reads CASEVNRLAPDTQYF. The CDR3 DNA reads as TGTGCCAGCGAAGTTAACCGGCTAGCGCCAGATACGCAGTATTTT.

In its sample, this clone was seen a few times. The rearrangement joins TRBV10-3 to TRBJ2-1; tentative D call: TRBD2 (5 bases). This CDR3 is 16 amino acids long. Germline assignment: CDR1 ENHRY and CDR2 SYGVKD. V shed 0 bases and J shed 5 bases, with 14 bases lying between them. The CDR3: CAISESFSVRNNEQFF. DNA of the CDR3: TGTGCCATCAGTGAGTCTTTTAGCGTCAGGAACAATGAGCAGTTCTTC.

J is TRBJ2-5 and V is TRBV4-1; either TRBD1 or TRBD2 may fit D (6 bases each). This CDR3 contains 16 residues. Between the trimmed V and J ends, which lost 2 bases and 1 base, there was a span of 14 bases. The germline V gene has CDR1 MGHRA and CDR2 YSYEKL. The DNA of the CDR3 is TGCGCCAGCAGCCAATCTTGGGGGGCGCTCCAAGAGACCCAGTACTTC. Residues: CASSQSWGALQETQYF.

J is TRBJ1-5 and V is TRBV2, with D possibly matching TRBD1 (5 bases). The germline V and J ends were trimmed by 7 bases and 4 bases, with 11 bases remaining between them. The germline V gene encodes CDR1 SNHLY and CDR2 FYNNEI. The CDR3 is 13 amino acids. The CDR3 reads CASNQGINQPQHF. The CDR3 nucleotides read TGTGCCAGCAACCAGGGAATTAATCAGCCCCAGCATTTT.

The V call is TRBV5-4, the J call TRBJ2-5; 9 positions agree with TRBD2. With V trimmed by 4 bases and J by 4 bases, 5 bases remained unmatched. Germline assignment: CDR1 SGHNT and CDR2 YYREEE (reference sequence). The CDR3 loop spans 14 amino acids. The CDR3 region has the DNA TGTGCCAGCAGCCGTCTGACTAGCGGAGAGACCCAGTACTTC. Its protein product is CASSRLTSGETQYF.

This clone was detected a few times. V gene TRBV7-9 combines with J gene TRBJ1-2, with D uncertain. CDR3 length: 14 residues. V was pared by 1 base and J by 1 base, with 7 bases between. The germline V gene has CDR1 SEHNR and CDR2 FQNEAQ (reference sequence). The CDR3 coding sequence is TGTGCCAGCAGCTTAGTGAAGGATAACTATGGCTACACCTTC. Amino acids: CASSLVKDNYGYTF.

The chain recombines TRBV5-1 with TRBJ2-5; 9 nucleotides line up with TRBD1. Germline CDR1 SGHRS, CDR2 YFSETQ. Unmatched junction bases numbered 8, after V lost 0 bases and J lost 5 bases. The CDR3 runs 16 residues. The chain's CDR3 is CASSLGPGQGSETQYF. The CDR3, as DNA: TGCGCCAGCAGCTTGGGGCCGGGACAGGGTTCGGAGACCCAGTACTTC.

This chain connects TRBV11-2 to TRBJ2-7; maybe TRBD2 (5 bases). CDR1 SGHAT and CDR2 FQNNGV come from the germline V gene. The CDR3 runs to 17 residues. V was cut by 0 bases and J by 2 bases, with 17 bases left in between. This CDR3 is CASSLDLRPSGTYEQYF. The DNA of the CDR3 is TGTGCCAGCAGCTTAGATCTTCGCCCAAGCGGCACCTACGAGCAGTACTTC.

The chain links TRBV7-9 to TRBJ2-5, with D perhaps matching TRBD1 (6 bases). The J call is doubtful: the DNA matches TRBJ2-7 better. The CDR3 has 14 amino acids. From germline, CDR1 is SEHNR and CDR2 FQNEAQ (reference sequence). Written as DNA, the CDR3 is TGTGCCAGCAGCCGGACAGAAAACCCCTACGAGCAGTACTTC. It translates to CASSRTENPYEQYF.